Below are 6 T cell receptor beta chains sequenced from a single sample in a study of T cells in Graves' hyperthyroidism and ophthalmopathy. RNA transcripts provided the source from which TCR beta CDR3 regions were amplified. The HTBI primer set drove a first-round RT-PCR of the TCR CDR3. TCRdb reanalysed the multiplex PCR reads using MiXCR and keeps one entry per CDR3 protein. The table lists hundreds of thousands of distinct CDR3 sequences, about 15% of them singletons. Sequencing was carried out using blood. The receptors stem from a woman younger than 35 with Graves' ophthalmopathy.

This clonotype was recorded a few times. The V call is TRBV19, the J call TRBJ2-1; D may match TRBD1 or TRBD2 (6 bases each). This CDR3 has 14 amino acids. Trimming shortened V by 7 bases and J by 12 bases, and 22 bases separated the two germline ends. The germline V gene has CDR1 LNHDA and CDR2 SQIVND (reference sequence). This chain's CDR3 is CASNDRRVWGAQFF. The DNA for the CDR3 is TGTGCCAGTAACGATCGAAGGGTCTGGGGGGCGCAGTTCTTC. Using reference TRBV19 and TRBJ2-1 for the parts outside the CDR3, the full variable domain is DGGITQSPKYLFRKEGQNVTLSCEQNLNHDAMYWYRQDPGQGLRLIYYSQIVNDFQKGDIAEGYSVSREKKESFPLTVTSAQKNPTAFYLCASNDRRVWGAQFFGPGTRLTVL.

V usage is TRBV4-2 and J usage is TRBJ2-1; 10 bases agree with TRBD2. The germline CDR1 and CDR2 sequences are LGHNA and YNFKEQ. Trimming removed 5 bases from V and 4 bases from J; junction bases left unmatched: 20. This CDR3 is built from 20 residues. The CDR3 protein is CASSEYNLAGVDSKYNEQFF. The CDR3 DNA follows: TGTGCCAGCAGCGAATATAACCTAGCGGGAGTCGATTCCAAATACAATGAGCAGTTCTTC.

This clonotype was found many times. DNA of the CDR3: TGCAGCGTCGCTCCCGGGACTAGCGGGAGCCTAAACGAGCAGTACTTC. This encodes CSVAPGTSGSLNEQYF. The gene calls are TRBV29-1 and TRBJ2-7; 14 positions agree with TRBD2. Unmatched junction bases numbered 12, after V lost 6 bases and J lost 5 bases. Per the germline V gene, CDR1 is SQVTM and CDR2 is ANQGSEA. This CDR3 region has 16 residues.

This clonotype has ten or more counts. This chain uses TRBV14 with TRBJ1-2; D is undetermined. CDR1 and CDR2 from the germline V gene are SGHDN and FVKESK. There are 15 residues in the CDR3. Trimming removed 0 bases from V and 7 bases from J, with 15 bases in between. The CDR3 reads CASSQDPSDRTGYTF. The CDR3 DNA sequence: TGTGCCAGCAGCCAAGACCCCAGCGACCGCACTGGCTACACCTTC.

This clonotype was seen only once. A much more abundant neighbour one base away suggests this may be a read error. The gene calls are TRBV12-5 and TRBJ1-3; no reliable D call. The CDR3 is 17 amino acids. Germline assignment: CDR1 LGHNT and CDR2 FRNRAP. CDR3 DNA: TGTGCTAGTGGTTTGGTATGGGTCAGTACCTCTGAAAACACCATATATTTT. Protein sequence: CASGLVWVSTSENTIYF.

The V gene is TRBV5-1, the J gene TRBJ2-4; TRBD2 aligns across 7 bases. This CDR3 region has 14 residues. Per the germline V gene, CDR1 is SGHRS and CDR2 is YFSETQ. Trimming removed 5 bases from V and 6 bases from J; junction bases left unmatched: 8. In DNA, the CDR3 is TGCGCCAGCAGTTCTGAGCGGGGCTTAAACATTCAGTACTTC. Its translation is CASSSERGLNIQYF.